These 27 T cell receptor beta chains were sequenced from one sample in a study of blood T cell repertoires in COVID-19. The data were produced by immunoSEQ multiplex PCR, yet TCRdb's version contains in-frame clones alone and is incomplete. The sample shows 45,000 to 55,000 clones, about 83% of them seen only once. Sample: peripheral blood. The receptors derive from a middle-aged man with acute or convalescent COVID-19.

The chain uses TRBV10-3 and TRBJ2-7; no clear D gene. The germline V gene encodes CDR1 ENHRY and CDR2 SYGVKD. Trimming cost V 5 bases and J 3 bases, with 17 bases left between them. The CDR3 has 15 residues. The CDR3 sequence: CAISNTGSVFYEQYF. The CDR3, as DNA: TGTGCCATCAGTAACACCGGGTCAGTATTCTACGAGCAGTACTTC.

J is TRBJ2-2 and V is TRBV7-2, with TRBD2 matching over 13 bases. The germline V gene has CDR1 SGHTA and CDR2 FQGNSA. J was trimmed by 2 bases and V by 3 bases; bases with no gene match: 3. This CDR3 region has 17 residues. The CDR3 nucleotides read TGTGCCAGCAGCTTTATGGGACTAGCGGGAAACACCGGGGAGCTGTTTTTT. Translating it yields CASSFMGLAGNTGELFF.

This clone was seen more than once but under ten times. The V call is TRBV19, the J call TRBJ1-2, with TRBD1 as a possible D gene (6 bases). Germline values: CDR1 LNHDA, CDR2 SQIVND (reference sequence). Trimming took 5 bases from V and 4 from J, leaving 14 bases between them. This CDR3 comprises 14 residues. The CDR3 reads CASSFYRESYGYTF. For the CDR3, the DNA is TGTGCCAGTAGTTTTTACAGGGAATCCTATGGCTACACCTTC.

The chain links TRBV4-3 to TRBJ2-1; 8 bases agree with TRBD2. Germline V gives CDR1 LGHNA, CDR2 YSLEER. The V gene end was trimmed by 0 bases and the J gene end by 8 bases; junction bases not matched to a gene: 12. The length of the CDR3 is 17 residues. As DNA, the CDR3 is TGCGCCAGCAGCCAAGATAGTGGAAGCGGGAGAAAGGATGAGCAGTTCTTC. Translated: CASSQDSGSGRKDEQFF.

The chain couples TRBV5-6 to TRBJ1-3, with D uncertain. V was pared by 2 bases and J by 0 bases, with 6 bases between. This CDR3 spans 14 amino acids. Germline V gene sequence: CDR1 SGHDT, CDR2 YYEEEE. In nucleotides, the CDR3 is TGTGCCAGCAGCTTTACCGGCTCTGGAAACACCATATATTTT. Protein sequence: CASSFTGSGNTIYF. The full variable domain, rest sourced from reference TRBV5-6 and TRBJ1-3, is DAGVTQSPTHLIKTRGQQVTLRCSPKSGHDTVSWYQQALGQGPQFIFQYYEEEERQRGNFPDRFSGHQFPNYSSELNVNALLLGDSALYLCASSFTGSGNTIYFGEGSWLTVV.

The genes are TRBV6-6 and TRBJ1-2; D is possibly TRBD1 (6 bases). The CDR3 is made up of 13 amino acids. Looked up from germline, CDR1 is MNHNY and CDR2 is SVGAGI (reference sequence). The V gene lost 4 bases and the J gene lost 4 bases, with 10 bases spanning the gap. The CDR3 nucleotides read TGTGCCAGCAGTTCGGCAGGGGCCTATGGCTACACCTTC. Translating it yields CASSSAGAYGYTF.

The chain combines TRBV5-1 with TRBJ2-1; D remains ambiguous. There are 14 residues in the CDR3. In germline, CDR1 is SGHRS, CDR2 YFSETQ. V lost 4 bases, J lost 4 bases, and 12 bases lay in between. The CDR3 DNA reads as TGCGCCAGCAGCCTGGATCGAACTTACAATGAGCAGTTCTTC. It specifies CASSLDRTYNEQFF.

The chain links TRBV6-5 to TRBJ1-2, with TRBD1 identical over 8 bases. Germline V lookup: CDR1 MNHEY, CDR2 SVGAGI. The CDR3 has 16 residues. J gave up 7 bases and V 1 base, and 11 bases lay outside the gene matches. CDR3 amino acids: CASSYFLGQGIGGYTF. DNA of the CDR3: TGTGCCAGCAGTTACTTCTTAGGACAGGGAATTGGTGGCTACACCTTC.

This chain's CDR3 is CASSGIGVARIEAFF. DNA for the CDR3: TGTGCCAGCAGTGGGATAGGGGTCGCACGGATTGAAGCTTTCTTT. The V call is TRBV27, the J call TRBJ1-1; TRBD1 might be the D (5 bases). CDR1 is MNHEY, CDR2 SMNVEV, per germline (reference sequence). The CDR3 is 15 residues long. The V end lost 5 bases, the J end lost 7 bases, and 20 bases lay between the germline ends.

V is TRBV11-3 and J is TRBJ2-3; TRBD2 is a possible D gene (5 bases). V was trimmed by 1 base and J by 2 bases, leaving 7 bases between them. Per germline, CDR1 SGHNT and CDR2 YENEEA. The CDR3 runs to 14 residues. The CDR3 reads CASSLAGITDTQYF. In nucleotides, the CDR3 is TGTGCCAGCAGCTTAGCGGGGATCACAGATACGCAGTATTTT.

The sample holds a few counts of this clone. Here the CDR3 reads CASSIGEALSGYTF. The DNA for the CDR3 is TGTGCCAGTAGTATCGGGGAGGCGTTGAGTGGCTACACCTTC. V is TRBV19 and J is TRBJ1-2; the D is unclear. This CDR3 spans 14 amino acids. V was pared by 3 bases and J by 7 bases, with 15 bases between. Germline V gene data show CDR1 as LNHDA and CDR2 as SQIVND (reference sequence).

This clone was counted only a few times. This same CDR3 is encoded by further DNA sequences in the sample. The chain is built from TRBV28 and TRBJ1-3; no firm D call. The V and J ends lost 6 bases and 0 bases respectively, with 6 bases between them. Per the germline V gene, CDR1 is MDHEN and CDR2 is SYDVKM. This CDR3 has 13 amino acids. CDR3 in amino acids: CASSWPSGNTIYF. As DNA, the CDR3 is TGTGCCAGCAGCTGGCCCTCTGGAAACACCATATATTTT.

The gene calls are TRBV5-4 and TRBJ1-2, with D possibly TRBD1 on 6 matching bases. Germline CDR1 SGHNT, CDR2 YYREEE (reference sequence). The V and J ends lost 0 bases and 4 bases respectively, with 10 bases between them. This CDR3 region has 14 residues. CDR3 in DNA: TGTGCCAGCAGCTTGGGCGGACAGTCCTATGGCTACACCTTC. This codes for CASSLGGQSYGYTF.

The count of this clone is one. This CDR3 reads CASSSISGTFNEQFF. The CDR3 DNA sequence: TGTGCCAGCAGTTCGATATCCGGGACTTTCAATGAGCAGTTCTTC. The J gene is TRBJ2-1, the V gene TRBV27; D perhaps matches TRBD2 (6 bases). This CDR3 spans 15 amino acids. With 4 bases removed from V and 6 bases from J, the gap between germline ends came to 16 bases. Germline V gives CDR1 MNHEY, CDR2 SMNVEV (reference sequence).

This clone was counted only a few times. The chain carries TRBV18 and TRBJ2-6, with D possibly matching TRBD1 (6 bases). CDR3 size: 16 residues. The V end lost 5 bases, the J end lost 2 bases, and 13 bases lay between the germline ends. In germline, CDR1 is KGHSH, CDR2 LQKENI. The CDR3, as DNA: TGTGCCAGCTCATTACAGGGTGGTACTGGGGCCAACGTCCTGACTTTC. This translates into CASSLQGGTGANVLTF. Supplemented by reference TRBV18 and TRBJ2-6, the full variable domain reads NAGVMQNPRHLVRRRGQEARLRCSPMKGHSHVYWYRQLPEEGLKFMVYLQKENIIDESGMPKERFSAEFPKEGPSILRIQQVVRGDSAAYFCASSLQGGTGANVLTFGAGSRLTVL.

The V gene is TRBV4-1, the J gene TRBJ2-3; the match to TRBD2 covers 8 bases. The CDR3 loop spans 16 amino acids. Germline V lookup: CDR1 MGHRA, CDR2 YSYEKL. The V segment lost 0 bases and the J segment 2 bases; nucleotides outside the gene matches: 4. CDR3 coding DNA: TGCGCCAGCAGCCAAGAGGGCGGGGGGCACACAGATACGCAGTATTTT. Amino acids: CASSQEGGGHTDTQYF.

The chain employs TRBV29-1 and TRBJ1-4; 9 nucleotides align to TRBD1. Looked up from germline, CDR1 is SQVTM and CDR2 is ANQGSEA. J was trimmed by 10 bases and V by 7 bases; bases with no gene match: 7. This CDR3 contains 12 residues. The CDR3 nucleotides are TGCAGCGGCAGGACAGGGGTAGGAAAACTGTTTTTT. Protein sequence: CSGRTGVGKLFF.

The genes are TRBV3-1 (or the pseudogene TRBV3-2) and TRBJ2-3; D possibly corresponds to TRBD2 (6 bases). CDR1 and CDR2 from the germline V gene are LGHDT and YNNKEL (reference sequence). CDR3 length: 14 residues. V lost 1 base and J lost 6, with 11 bases in between. The CDR3 DNA is TGTGCCAGCAGCCAAGGCCGGGAGTACGATACGCAGTATTTT. Its translation: CASSQGREYDTQYF.

This rearrangement joins TRBV15 to TRBJ2-7, with D perhaps TRBD2 (6 bases). Germline V CDR1 and CDR2: LNHNV, YYDKDF (reference sequence). The germline V and J ends were trimmed by 0 bases and 0 bases, with 15 bases remaining between them. CDR3 length: 17 residues. CDR3 DNA: TGTGCCACCAGCAGAGATGCGTCGGCGGGAACCTCCTACGAGCAGTACTTC. Translating it yields CATSRDASAGTSYEQYF.

This clone came up once. This chain connects TRBV5-4 to TRBJ1-4, with TRBD1 identical over 10 bases. The junction had 5 bases not matched to a gene; V was cut back by 5 bases and J by 7 bases. The CDR3 sequence is 14 residues long. The germline V gene has CDR1 SGHNT and CDR2 YYREEE (reference sequence). The CDR3 reads CASSSTGGSEKLFF. The CDR3, as DNA: TGTGCCAGCAGTTCGACAGGGGGCTCTGAAAAACTGTTTTTT.

The sample holds a few counts of this clone. The chain employs TRBV5-5 and TRBJ1-2; TRBD1 agrees at 9 bases. This CDR3 is 13 amino acids long. The V segment lost 2 bases and the J segment 7 bases; nucleotides outside the gene matches: 3. CDR1 SGHKS and CDR2 YYEKEE come from the germline V gene (reference sequence). The CDR3 sequence: CASSFGQGSGYTF. The CDR3 DNA sequence: TGTGCCAGCAGCTTCGGACAGGGGAGTGGCTACACCTTC. Combining the CDR3 with reference TRBV5-5 and TRBJ1-2 gives the whole variable domain DAGVTQSPTHLIKTRGQQVTLRCSPISGHKSVSWYQQVLGQGPQFIFQYYEKEERGRGNFPDRFSARQFPNYSSELNVNALLLGDSALYLCASSFGQGSGYTFGSGTRLTVV.

This clone was seen a few times. The J gene is TRBJ1-3, the V gene TRBV7-2; the D gene is possibly TRBD1 (6 bases). Germline V lookup: CDR1 SGHTA, CDR2 FQGNSA. Between the trimmed V and J ends, which lost 1 base and 0 bases, there was a span of 19 bases. The CDR3 length is 19 residues. CDR3 loop: CASSLVTLVTGSSGNTIYF. In DNA form, the CDR3 reads TGTGCCAGCAGCTTAGTAACTCTGGTGACAGGCAGCTCTGGAAACACCATATATTTT.

The chain has TRBV24-1 and TRBJ2-3; the match to TRBD1 covers 10 bases. Germline V gene lookup returns CDR1 KGHDR and CDR2 SFDVKD. CDR3 length equals 14 residues. V shed 9 bases, J shed 2 bases, and the junction held 4 bases outside the gene matches. The CDR3 DNA follows: TGTGCCACCCGAGGGACAGGGGACACAGATACGCAGTATTTT. It specifies CATRGTGDTDTQYF.

The chain uses TRBV5-5 and TRBJ2-1; TRBD2 agrees at 7 bases. The CDR3 spans 15 residues. Germline V gene lookup returns CDR1 SGHKS and CDR2 YYEKEE (reference sequence). V lost 4 bases, J lost 12 bases, and 16 bases stayed unmatched. CDR3 bases: TGTGCCAGCAGCCCTCGGGACTATCCTCCCCAGGCGCAGTTCTTC. This gives the protein CASSPRDYPPQAQFF.

This clone appeared a single time. The rearrangement joins TRBV20-1 to TRBJ1-1; 8 bases are shared with TRBD1. Germline V gene data show CDR1 as DFQATT and CDR2 as SNEGSKA (reference sequence). After removal of 5 bases from V and 7 bases from J, the junction contained 3 bases not matched to a gene. The CDR3 covers 11 residues. In DNA form, the CDR3 reads TGCAGTGCTTATGACAGGGGTGAAGCTTTCTTT. Residues: CSAYDRGEAFF.

There are a few counts of this clone. The chain is built from TRBV3-1 (or the pseudogene TRBV3-2) and TRBJ2-7, with 7 bases matching TRBD2. CDR3 size: 16 residues. V dropped 0 bases and J dropped 0; count of bases not matched to a gene: 5. In germline, CDR1 is LGHDT, CDR2 YNNKEL (reference sequence). The DNA of the CDR3 is TGTGCCAGCAGCCAAGATACCCCGGGGGGCTCCTACGAGCAGTACTTC. Translation: CASSQDTPGGSYEQYF.

The chain joins TRBV3-1 (or the pseudogene TRBV3-2) to TRBJ2-2; D not certain. This CDR3 spans 14 amino acids. In germline, CDR1 is LGHDT, CDR2 YNNKEL (reference sequence). V shed 7 bases and J shed 1 base, with 10 bases lying between them. CDR3 DNA sequence: TGTGCCAGCAACCCTCCCGGGAACACCGGGGAGCTGTTTTTT. Protein product: CASNPPGNTGELFF.